This T cell receptor beta chain was captured by sequencing in a study of OX40 agonist ivuxolimab in advanced cancers. Study results and caveats: In CD8+ T cells, expanded clones were on average more numerous than in CD4+.

Comment on this clone: Its antigen remains unknown.

Patients with a history of autoimmune disease or on systemic immunosuppression were excluded. The CDR3 covers 16 residues. Looked up from germline, CDR1 is LGHNT and CDR2 is FRNRAP. The J segment lost 10 bases and the V segment lost 1 base, leaving 10 bases of the junction unmatched. Assay: immunoSEQ multiplex PCR; the TCRdb copy retains only in-frame clones and omits some. The sample holds about 33,000 clones, more than 70% seen once. This sequence was found in an adult with an advanced solid tumor such as melanoma, head and neck, liver or kidney cancer. The V and J genes are TRBV12-5 and TRBJ1-6, with 7 bases that match TRBD1. The starting material was CD4+ or CD8+ T cells sorted from blood, obtained in a trial of the OX40 agonist ivuxolimab. CDR3 sequence: CASGLAQGGGHSPLHF. In nucleotides, the CDR3 is TGTGCTAGTGGTTTGGCTCAGGGGGGGGGTCACTCACCCCTCCACTTT.